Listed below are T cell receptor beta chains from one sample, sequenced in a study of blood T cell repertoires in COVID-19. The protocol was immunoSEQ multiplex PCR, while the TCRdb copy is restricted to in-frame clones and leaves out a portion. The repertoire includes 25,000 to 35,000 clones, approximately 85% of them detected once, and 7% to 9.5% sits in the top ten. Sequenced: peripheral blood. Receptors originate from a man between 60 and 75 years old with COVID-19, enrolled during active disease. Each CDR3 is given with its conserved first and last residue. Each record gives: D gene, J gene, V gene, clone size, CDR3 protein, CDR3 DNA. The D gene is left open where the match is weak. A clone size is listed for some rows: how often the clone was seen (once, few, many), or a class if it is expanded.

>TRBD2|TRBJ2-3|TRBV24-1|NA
CATSELAGGTDTQYF
TGTGCCACCAGTGAACTAGCGGGAGGTACGGATACGCAGTATTTT
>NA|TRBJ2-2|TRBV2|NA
CASGLPHQAGELFF
TGTGCCAGTGGACTACCCCACCAAGCCGGGGAGCTGTTTTTT
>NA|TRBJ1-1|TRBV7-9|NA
CASSSVPGQSVNTEAFF
TGTGCCAGCAGCTCCGTCCCGGGACAATCCGTGAACACTGAAGCTTTCTTT
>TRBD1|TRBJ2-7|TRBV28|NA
CASSPHNPGQGIHEQYF
TGTGCCAGCAGTCCCCACAATCCGGGACAGGGGATCCACGAGCAGTACTTC
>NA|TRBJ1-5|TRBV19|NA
CASSINRPGKTSNQPQHF
TGTGCCAGTAGTATAAATCGTCCGGGGAAGACCAGCAATCAGCCCCAGCATTTT
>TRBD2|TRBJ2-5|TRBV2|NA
CASGSSGQETQYF
TGTGCCAGCGGCTCTAGCGGCCAAGAGACCCAGTACTTC
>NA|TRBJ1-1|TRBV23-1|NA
CASIQAVRNTEAFF
TGCGCCAGCATCCAAGCCGTCCGGAACACTGAAGCTTTCTTT
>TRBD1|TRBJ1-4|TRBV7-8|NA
CASSLAGTGGEKLFF
TGTGCCAGCAGCTTAGCCGGGACAGGAGGTGAAAAACTGTTTTTT
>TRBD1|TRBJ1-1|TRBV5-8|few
CASSVQGSNEAFF
TGTGCCAGCAGCGTACAGGGGAGTAATGAAGCTTTCTTT
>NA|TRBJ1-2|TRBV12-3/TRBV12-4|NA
CASSLEGRYGYTF
TGTGCCAGCAGTTTAGAGGGGAGGTATGGCTACACCTTC
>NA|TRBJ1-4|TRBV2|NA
CASSPSGLHEKLFF
TGTGCCAGCAGCCCTTCGGGACTCCATGAAAAACTGTTTTTT
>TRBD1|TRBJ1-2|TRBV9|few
CASSARQGGGYTF
TGTGCCAGCAGCGCGAGACAGGGTGGTGGCTACACCTTC
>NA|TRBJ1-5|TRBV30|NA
CAWSDRDNQPQHF
TGTGCCTGGAGTGACCGGGACAATCAGCCCCAGCATTTT
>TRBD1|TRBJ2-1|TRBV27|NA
CASSSDRGLYNEQFF
TGTGCCAGCAGTTCGGACAGGGGACTATACAATGAGCAGTTCTTC
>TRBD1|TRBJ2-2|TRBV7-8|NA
CASSTLGGTGPRVGSGELFF
TGTGCCAGCAGCACACTGGGCGGGACAGGCCCAAGGGTGGGGTCCGGGGAGCTGTTTTTT
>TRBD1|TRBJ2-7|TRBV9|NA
CASSDDRGGPYEQYF
TGTGCCAGCAGCGACGACAGGGGAGGCCCCTACGAGCAGTACTTC
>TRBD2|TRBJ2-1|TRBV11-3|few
CASSFWAGGMNEQFF
TGTGCCAGCAGCTTCTGGGCCGGGGGGATGAATGAGCAGTTCTTC
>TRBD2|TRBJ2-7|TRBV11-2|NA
CASSTSSGSPYEQYF
TGTGCCAGCAGCACTTCTAGCGGGAGTCCCTACGAGCAGTACTTC
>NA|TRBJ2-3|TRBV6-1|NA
CASSELVRDITDTQYF
TGTGCCAGCAGTGAATTAGTGCGGGATATCACAGATACGCAGTATTTT
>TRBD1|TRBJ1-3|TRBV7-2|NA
CASSLDRGATGNTIYF
TGTGCCAGCAGCCTCGACAGGGGCGCAACTGGAAACACCATATATTTT
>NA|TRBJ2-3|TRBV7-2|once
CASSLERWDTQYF
TGTGCCAGCAGCTTAGAGAGGTGGGATACGCAGTATTTT
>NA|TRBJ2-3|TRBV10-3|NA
CAISEQGRSTDTQYF
TGTGCCATCAGTGAACAGGGTAGGTCGACAGATACGCAGTATTTT
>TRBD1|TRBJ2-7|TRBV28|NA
CASNNRDSSYEQYF
TGTGCCAGCAATAATAGGGACAGCTCCTACGAGCAGTACTTC